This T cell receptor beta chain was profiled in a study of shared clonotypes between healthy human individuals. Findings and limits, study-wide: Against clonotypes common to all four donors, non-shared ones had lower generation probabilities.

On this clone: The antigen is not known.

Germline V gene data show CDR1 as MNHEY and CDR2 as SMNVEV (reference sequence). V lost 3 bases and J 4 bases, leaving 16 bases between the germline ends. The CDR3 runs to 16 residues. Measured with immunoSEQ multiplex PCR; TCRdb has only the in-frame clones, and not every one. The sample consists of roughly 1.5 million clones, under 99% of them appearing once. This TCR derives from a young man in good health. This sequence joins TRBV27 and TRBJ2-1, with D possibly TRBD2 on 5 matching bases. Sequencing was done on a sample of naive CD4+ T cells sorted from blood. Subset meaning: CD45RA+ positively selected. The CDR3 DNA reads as TGTGCCAGCAGTTTGAACGGCGGGTTATCTTACAATGAGCAGTTCTTC. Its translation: CASSLNGGLSYNEQFF.